The T cell receptor beta chain under discussion was sequenced for a study of blood T cell repertoires in COVID-19. Study-wide context: Whether acute or convalescent, the COVID-19 samples came from the United States, Italy and Spain.

Authors' analysis steps: Reference gene primer amplification yielded estimated nucleated cell counts. Assay: immunoSEQ multiplex PCR; the TCRdb copy retains only in-frame clones and omits some. From that table come the V and J calls and clone size; the DNA was used to work out D and trimming. This table holds 190,000 or so clones, 80% to 90% found once. Per the germline V gene, CDR1 is MNHEY and CDR2 is SVGAGI. Trimming pared 9 bases from V and 2 bases from J, leaving 16 bases between. The CDR3 consists of 14 residues. The source material was PBMCs or T cells enriched from blood (not recorded which). The origin of this receptor is a young man with acute COVID-19. This rearrangement joins TRBV6-5 to TRBJ1-2, with D possibly being TRBD1 (6 bases). Written as DNA, the CDR3 is TGTGCCAGTCGGGAAGTACAGGGAAACTATGGCTACACCTTC. Amino acid sequence: CASREVQGNYGYTF.